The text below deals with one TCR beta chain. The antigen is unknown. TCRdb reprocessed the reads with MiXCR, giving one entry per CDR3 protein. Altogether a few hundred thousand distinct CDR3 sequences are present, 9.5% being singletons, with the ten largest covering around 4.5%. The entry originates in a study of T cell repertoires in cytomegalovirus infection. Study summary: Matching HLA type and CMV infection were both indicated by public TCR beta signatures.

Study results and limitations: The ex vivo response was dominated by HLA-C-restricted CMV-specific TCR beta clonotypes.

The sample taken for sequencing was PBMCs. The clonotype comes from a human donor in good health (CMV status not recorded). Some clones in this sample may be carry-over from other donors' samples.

The CDR3 protein is CASSLGSTGAEYF. The CDR3 bases are TGTGCCAGCAGCTTAGGATCGACAGGGGCGGAGTACTTC. The chain carries TRBV7-9 and TRBJ2-7, with 8 bases lining up with TRBD1. Trimming cost V 1 base and J 11 bases; bases outside gene matches: 7. This CDR3 region has 13 residues. Germline V gene lookup returns CDR1 SEHNR and CDR2 FQNEAQ (reference sequence). The full variable domain, completed using reference TRBV7-9 and TRBJ2-7, is DTGVSQNPRHKITKRGQNVTFRCDPISEHNRLYWYRQTLGQGPEFLTYFQNEAQLEKSRLLSDRFSAERPKGSFSTLEIQRTEQGDSAMYLCASSLGSTGAEYFGPGTRLTVT.